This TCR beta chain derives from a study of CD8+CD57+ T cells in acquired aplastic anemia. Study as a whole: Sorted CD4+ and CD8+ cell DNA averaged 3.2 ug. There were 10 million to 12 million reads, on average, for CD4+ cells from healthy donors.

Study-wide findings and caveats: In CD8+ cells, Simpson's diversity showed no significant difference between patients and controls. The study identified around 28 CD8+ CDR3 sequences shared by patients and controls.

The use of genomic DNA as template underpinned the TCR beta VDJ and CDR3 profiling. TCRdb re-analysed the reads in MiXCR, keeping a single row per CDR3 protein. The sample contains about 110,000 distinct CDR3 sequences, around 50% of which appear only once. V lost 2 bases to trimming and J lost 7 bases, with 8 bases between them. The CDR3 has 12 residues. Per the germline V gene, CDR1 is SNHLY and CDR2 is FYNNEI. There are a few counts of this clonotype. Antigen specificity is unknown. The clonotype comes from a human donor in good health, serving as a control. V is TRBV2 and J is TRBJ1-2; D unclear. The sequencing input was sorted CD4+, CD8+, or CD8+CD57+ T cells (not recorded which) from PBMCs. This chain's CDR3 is CASSERMAGYTF. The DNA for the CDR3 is TGTGCCAGCAGTGAACGAATGGCTGGCTACACCTTC.